These 6 T cell receptor beta chains were sequenced from one sample in a study of T cells after posttransplantation cyclophosphamide. Some clones are missing from TCRdb's copy, which holds only in-frame ones; the method was immunoSEQ multiplex PCR. The sample holds 35,000 to 50,000 clones, around 90% seen once. Treatment was busulfan-fludarabine conditioning, a marrow graft, and cyclophosphamide on days +3 and +4. Sequenced here: PBMCs, sampled 55 to 70 days after allogeneic stem cell transplant with posttransplant cyclophosphamide. Every receptor here comes from a male patient between 55 and 70 years old who received an allogeneic stem cell transplant from a related donor and was CMV-positive. Some T cells may have come from the graft donor.

V usage is TRBV6-5 and J usage is TRBJ1-2, with 9 bases that match TRBD1. CDR1 is MNHEY, CDR2 SVGAGI, per germline. J lost 4 bases, V lost 0 bases, and 3 bases had no gene match. This CDR3 has 15 residues. This chain's CDR3 is CASSYSTGGGYGYTF. In nucleotides, the CDR3 is TGTGCCAGCAGTTACTCGACAGGGGGAGGCTATGGCTACACCTTC.

A single count supports this clone. This sequence joins TRBV19 and TRBJ1-6; 8 bases align to TRBD1. Per the germline V gene, CDR1 is LNHDA and CDR2 is SQIVND (reference sequence). The trim removed 6 bases at V and 7 bases at J, leaving 5 bases unmatched. The CDR3 is 14 amino acids. The CDR3 loop reads CASRHTGGNSPLHF. The CDR3 DNA reads as TGTGCCAGTAGACATACAGGGGGAAATTCACCCCTCCACTTT.

The chain carries TRBV6-1 and TRBJ1-6; possibly TRBD1 for D (6 bases). The germline CDR1 and CDR2 sequences are MNHNS and SASEGT. V shed 2 bases and J shed 2 bases, with 7 bases lying between them. The CDR3 has 15 amino acids. The CDR3, as DNA: TGTGCCAGCAGTGAACAGGGGCCCTATAATTCACCCCTCCACTTT. It specifies CASSEQGPYNSPLHF.

The rearrangement uses TRBV27 and TRBJ1-5, with 9 bases identical to TRBD1. The length of the CDR3 is 15 residues. Trimming at V came to 5 bases and at J to 7 bases, leaving 9 bases not matched to a gene. Germline V gene sequence: CDR1 MNHEY, CDR2 SMNVEV (reference sequence). In nucleotides, the CDR3 is TGTGCCAGCAGTCTCCGGACAGGGGAGGAACAGCCCCAGCATTTT. Translated, it gives CASSLRTGEEQPQHF.

This clone has just one count. The rearrangement links TRBV29-1 to TRBJ1-2; tentatively, D is TRBD1 (5 bases). The CDR3 has 16 residues. Deletions cut 4 bases from V and 4 bases from J, with 22 bases between. Germline CDR1 is SQVTM and CDR2 is ANQGSEA. The CDR3 reads CSVGHHDGGGSYGYTF. CDR3 coding DNA: TGCAGCGTTGGGCACCACGACGGGGGAGGTTCCTATGGCTACACCTTC.

The rearrangement joins TRBV5-6 to TRBJ1-2, with 12 positions matching TRBD1. CDR1 is SGHDT and CDR2 is YYEEEE in the germline V gene. The CDR3 runs 17 residues. The V gene end was trimmed by 1 base and the J gene end by 3 bases; junction bases not matched to a gene: 7. CDR3 residues: CASSLMGQGAEDYGYTF. CDR3 coding DNA: TGTGCCAGCAGCTTGATGGGACAGGGGGCGGAGGACTATGGCTACACCTTC.